These T cell receptor beta chains were read from a single sample in a study of T-cell memory formation after mild COVID-19. Using its own MiXCR run on the 5' RACE reads, TCRdb lists one record per CDR3 protein. The table includes tens of thousands of distinct CDR3 sequences, roughly 23% detected once. Sequenced material: PBMCs or a T cell subset sorted from them (not recorded which). The receptors come from a man aged 18 to 30 who had mild COVID-19 (a few samples of this study predate the infection). Cell type and time point are not known. Both conserved end residues are part of each CDR3. A D gene is named only where the DNA matches it firmly. A clone size is listed for some rows: how often the clone was seen (once, few, many), or a class if it is expanded.

D: -; J: TRBJ2-7; V: TRBV5-5; size: -; CDR3: CASSLVGEGYEQYF; DNA: TGTGCCAGCAGCTTGGTGGGTGAGGGCTACGAGCAGTACTTC
D: TRBD2; J: TRBJ2-1; V: TRBV6-5; size: -; CDR3: CASSYFAPGLAGTYNEQFF; DNA: TGTGCCAGCAGTTACTTCGCCCCGGGACTAGCGGGGACATACAATGAGCAGTTCTTC
D: -; J: TRBJ2-3; V: TRBV29-1; size: few; CDR3: CSVDGPSTDTQYF; DNA: TGCAGCGTGGACGGACCTAGCACAGATACGCAGTATTTT
D: TRBD1; J: TRBJ2-7; V: TRBV4-1; size: few; CDR3: CASSQFLGQGAYEQYF; DNA: TGCGCCAGCAGCCAGTTCCTGGGACAGGGGGCGTACGAGCAGTACTTC
D: TRBD1; J: TRBJ1-2; V: TRBV20-1; size: few; CDR3: CSTRQGVDGLNYGYTF; DNA: TGCAGCACGAGACAGGGGGTTGATGGGCTAAACTATGGCTACACCTTC
D: -; J: TRBJ2-1; V: TRBV4-1; size: few; CDR3: CASSDRQASYNEQFF; DNA: TGCGCCAGCAGCGACCGACAGGCTTCCTACAATGAGCAGTTCTTC
D: -; J: TRBJ2-2; V: TRBV4-2; size: -; CDR3: CASSRSGAAGAGELFF; DNA: TGTGCCAGCAGCCGCTCTGGGGCGGCAGGGGCCGGGGAGCTGTTTTTT
D: -; J: TRBJ2-1; V: TRBV6-6; size: -; CDR3: CASSAGPYNEQFF; DNA: TGTGCCAGCAGTGCCGGGCCGTACAATGAGCAGTTCTTC
D: TRBD1; J: TRBJ1-5; V: TRBV7-9; size: many; CDR3: CASSQTGGNQPQHF; DNA: TGTGCCAGCAGCCAGACAGGGGGGAATCAGCCCCAGCATTTT
D: TRBD1; J: TRBJ1-3; V: TRBV4-3; size: few; CDR3: CASSLTGITGKTIYF; DNA: TGCGCCAGCAGCTTGACAGGGATCACTGGAAAAACCATATATTTT
D: -; J: TRBJ2-3; V: TRBV27; size: -; CDR3: CASSPMTRLLDTQYF; DNA: TGTGCCAGCAGTCCGATGACTCGCTTATTGGATACGCAGTATTTT
D: TRBD2; J: TRBJ2-1; V: TRBV7-9; size: few; CDR3: CASSPRPGLAGNEQFF; DNA: TGTGCCAGCAGCCCACGGCCGGGACTAGCGGGCAATGAGCAGTTCTTC
D: TRBD2; J: TRBJ2-5; V: TRBV6-5; size: few; CDR3: CASRTSGGLQETQYF; DNA: TGTGCCAGCAGAACTAGCGGGGGGCTTCAAGAGACCCAGTACTTC
D: TRBD2; J: TRBJ2-1; V: TRBV7-2; size: few; CDR3: CASSIWGLAGDNEQFF; DNA: TGTGCCAGCAGTATTTGGGGACTAGCGGGGGACAATGAGCAGTTCTTC
D: -; J: TRBJ1-5; V: TRBV5-6; size: -; CDR3: CASSKQRQPQHF; DNA: TGTGCCAGCAGCAAACAACGCCAGCCCCAGCATTTT
D: -; J: TRBJ1-1; V: TRBV5-4; size: -; CDR3: CASSADGEAFF; DNA: TGTGCCAGCAGCGCGGACGGTGAAGCTTTCTTT
D: TRBD1; J: TRBJ1-2; V: TRBV25-1; size: few; CDR3: CASSETGTGYGYTF; DNA: TGTGCCAGCAGTGAAACCGGGACAGGGTATGGCTACACCTTC
D: -; J: TRBJ2-7; V: TRBV27; size: -; CDR3: CASSFSGVRQYF; DNA: TGTGCCAGCAGTTTTAGTGGAGTCCGTCAGTACTTC
D: -; J: TRBJ2-3; V: TRBV7-9; size: -; CDR3: CATHADTQYF; DNA: TGTGCCACTCACGCGGATACGCAGTATTTT
D: -; J: TRBJ2-3; V: TRBV9; size: -; CDR3: CASSVEGGTDTQYF; DNA: TGTGCCAGCAGCGTAGAGGGTGGGACAGATACGCAGTATTTT
D: TRBD1; J: TRBJ2-5; V: TRBV12-5; size: -; CDR3: CASGLGQGAVWETQYF; DNA: TGTGCTAGTGGTTTGGGACAGGGGGCAGTCTGGGAGACCCAGTACTTC
D: -; J: TRBJ2-5; V: TRBV12-3/TRBV12-4; size: -; CDR3: CASSPGSETQYF; DNA: TGTGCCAGCAGTCCAGGGTCAGAGACCCAGTACTTC
D: TRBD1; J: TRBJ1-1; V: TRBV27; size: few; CDR3: CASRTGFGTEAFF; DNA: TGTGCCAGCAGGACAGGGTTTGGCACTGAAGCTTTCTTT
D: -; J: TRBJ1-5; V: TRBV4-1; size: few; CDR3: CASSREGGSQPQHF; DNA: TGCGCCAGCAGCCGGGAGGGGGGTAGTCAGCCCCAGCATTTT
D: -; J: TRBJ2-2; V: TRBV29-1; size: -; CDR3: CSVAGTGELFF; DNA: TGCAGCGTAGCAGGCACCGGGGAGCTGTTTTTT
D: -; J: TRBJ1-5; V: TRBV6-5; size: -; CDR3: CASSYGRNSNQPQHF; DNA: TGTGCCAGCAGTTACGGGCGGAATAGCAATCAGCCCCAGCATTTT
D: -; J: TRBJ1-2; V: TRBV19; size: -; CDR3: CASTPGSYGYTF; DNA: TGTGCCAGTACCCCCGGGTCGTACGGCTACACCTTC
D: -; J: TRBJ2-1; V: TRBV7-3; size: few; CDR3: CASTPHAAGRQDEQFF; DNA: TGTGCCAGCACCCCCCACGCCGCGGGGAGGCAGGATGAGCAGTTCTTC
D: TRBD1; J: TRBJ2-7; V: TRBV30; size: -; CDR3: CAWSPGQGADEQYF; DNA: TGTGCCTGGAGCCCGGGACAGGGGGCCGACGAGCAGTACTTC
D: -; J: TRBJ1-6; V: TRBV20-1; size: -; CDR3: CSAEGQRVHF; DNA: TGCAGTGCTGAAGGACAGAGGGTCCACTTT
D: -; J: TRBJ1-3; V: TRBV7-2; size: few; CDR3: CASSLAGSGNTIYF; DNA: TGTGCCAGCAGCTTAGCAGGATCCGGAAACACCATATATTTT
D: TRBD1; J: TRBJ2-2; V: TRBV9; size: -; CDR3: CASSTRQGGTGELFF; DNA: TGTGCCAGCAGCACCAGACAGGGGGGAACCGGGGAGCTGTTTTTT
D: TRBD2; J: TRBJ2-7; V: TRBV20-1; size: -; CDR3: CSSGGTYEQYF; DNA: TGCAGTTCGGGGGGGACCTACGAGCAGTACTTC
D: TRBD1; J: TRBJ2-2; V: TRBV7-9; size: -; CDR3: CASSAGQGDTGELFF; DNA: TGTGCCAGCAGCGCCGGACAGGGGGACACCGGGGAGCTGTTTTTT
D: -; J: TRBJ2-5; V: TRBV3-1; size: few; CDR3: CASSHQGPSGETQYF; DNA: TGTGCCAGCAGCCACCAGGGGCCTAGTGGAGAGACCCAGTACTTC
D: -; J: TRBJ2-3; V: TRBV4-1; size: many; CDR3: CASSQEHTDGDTQYF; DNA: TGCGCCAGCAGCCAAGAACACACGGACGGAGATACGCAGTATTTT
D: -; J: TRBJ2-1; V: TRBV29-1; size: -; CDR3: CSVEVGLEQFF; DNA: TGCAGCGTTGAAGTAGGACTGGAGCAGTTCTTC
D: -; J: TRBJ1-5; V: TRBV7-8; size: -; CDR3: CASSLARNRVQPQHF; DNA: TGTGCCAGCAGCTTAGCGCGAAACAGGGTTCAGCCCCAGCATTTT
D: TRBD2; J: TRBJ2-7; V: TRBV12-5; size: -; CDR3: CASGFLVAGGSSYEQYF; DNA: TGTGCTAGTGGTTTCCTGGTAGCGGGGGGTAGCTCCTACGAGCAGTACTTC
D: -; J: TRBJ2-5; V: TRBV6-4; size: -; CDR3: CASSEEGGGQETQYF; DNA: TGTGCCAGCAGTGAAGAAGGAGGGGGCCAAGAGACCCAGTACTTC
D: -; J: TRBJ2-1; V: TRBV29-1; size: -; CDR3: CSGTVTAYEQFF; DNA: TGCAGCGGGACTGTGACGGCCTATGAGCAGTTCTTC
D: TRBD2; J: TRBJ2-1; V: TRBV20-1; size: -; CDR3: CSARDNGGSYNEQFF; DNA: TGCAGTGCTAGAGATAACGGGGGGTCCTACAATGAGCAGTTCTTC
D: TRBD1; J: TRBJ2-7; V: TRBV5-1; size: many; CDR3: CASSRRDRAHEQYF; DNA: TGCGCCAGCTCCCGCCGGGACAGGGCCCACGAGCAGTACTTC
D: -; J: TRBJ1-2; V: TRBV6-1; size: -; CDR3: CASSDRLANYGYTF; DNA: TGTGCCAGCAGTGACCGGTTAGCTAACTATGGCTACACCTTC
D: -; J: TRBJ2-7; V: TRBV4-3; size: -; CDR3: CASSQEIGDLPYEQYF; DNA: TGCGCCAGCAGCCAAGAAATAGGGGACCTGCCTTACGAGCAGTACTTC
D: TRBD2; J: TRBJ2-3; V: TRBV7-2; size: -; CDR3: CASSLAAGDPLQYF; DNA: TGTGCCAGCAGCTTAGCAGCGGGGGACCCTTTGCAGTATTTT
D: TRBD2; J: TRBJ2-5; V: TRBV6-5; size: -; CDR3: CASSYHLAGGLQETQYF; DNA: TGTGCCAGCAGTTACCATCTAGCGGGGGGCCTCCAAGAGACCCAGTACTTC
D: -; J: TRBJ2-3; V: TRBV28; size: -; CDR3: CASSFGAGDTQYF; DNA: TGTGCCAGCAGTTTTGGGGCGGGAGATACGCAGTATTTT
D: -; J: TRBJ2-1; V: TRBV12-3/TRBV12-4; size: -; CDR3: CASSLSTSYNEQFF; DNA: TGTGCCAGCAGCCTTAGCACCTCCTACAATGAGCAGTTCTTC
D: -; J: TRBJ2-2; V: TRBV19; size: few; CDR3: CASTIGGDGELFF; DNA: TGTGCCAGTACCATCGGAGGGGACGGGGAGCTGTTTTTT